A single sample is the source of the 28 T cell receptor beta chains below, sequenced in a study of T cells in Graves' hyperthyroidism and ophthalmopathy. Researchers took RNA transcripts and amplified the TCR beta CDR3 regions from them. A set of HTBI primers served as the primers for a first-round RT-PCR of the TCR CDR3. TCRdb processed the multiplex PCR reads anew with MiXCR; each CDR3 protein has one entry. The sample lists hundreds of thousands of distinct CDR3 sequences; about a sixth were seen once. Sequencing used blood. The origin of the receptors is a woman between 18 and 29 years old with Graves' hyperthyroidism.

There are a few counts of this clonotype. CDR3 region: CSATGGDRGEKLFF. CDR3 nucleotides: TGCAGTGCTACGGGGGGGGACAGGGGCGAAAAACTGTTTTTT. The V gene is TRBV20-1, the J gene TRBJ1-4; 10 bases are a match to TRBD1. The CDR3 totals 14 residues. Germline V lookup: CDR1 DFQATT, CDR2 SNEGSKA (reference sequence). Unmatched junction bases numbered 7, after V lost 4 bases and J lost 8 bases.

This clonotype appeared many times. V and J are TRBV15 and TRBJ1-1, with unresolved D. Germline values: CDR1 LNHNV, CDR2 YYDKDF (reference sequence). V was pared by 0 bases and J by 4 bases, with 15 bases between. CDR3 length: 16 amino acids. DNA for the CDR3: TGTGCCACCAGCAGAGATGGAAGCGTCTGGCGCACTGAAGCTTTCTTT. It encodes CATSRDGSVWRTEAFF.

V is TRBV24-1 and J is TRBJ2-2; 8 bases match TRBD2. Germline CDR1 and CDR2: KGHDR and SFDVKD. The CDR3 has 18 residues. Trimming cost V 2 bases and J 4 bases; bases outside gene matches: 11. CDR3 bases: TGTGCCACCAGTGATTCCGTTCCGGGGGGGCTTGGCACCGGGGAGCTGTTTTTT. It codes for CATSDSVPGGLGTGELFF.

A few counts support this clonotype. In DNA, the CDR3 is TGTGCCAGCAGTGTGGCAGGCACAGATACGCAGTATTTT. Its translation is CASSVAGTDTQYF. This chain links TRBV9 with TRBJ2-3; D remains unclear. Germline V gene sequence: CDR1 SGDLS, CDR2 YYNGEE. This CDR3 has 13 residues. V was clipped by 5 bases and J by 1 base, with 8 bases between them.

Comment on this clonotype: A read error may produce the germline difference seen at one junction end. The chain joins TRBV5-1 to TRBJ1-6; D is possibly TRBD1 (5 bases). Germline V gene sequence: CDR1 SGHRS, CDR2 YFSETQ. The CDR3 length is 15 residues. In nucleotides, the CDR3 is TGTGCCAGCAGCCTTAGACAGTTTCCTAATTCACCCCTCCACTTT. It translates to CASSLRQFPNSPLHF.

The chain employs TRBV7-9 and TRBJ1-1, with 12 bases that match TRBD1. The germline V gene has CDR1 SEHNR and CDR2 FQNEAQ (reference sequence). This CDR3 region has 15 residues. Losses at the gene ends were 4 bases for V and 5 bases for J; bases not matched to a gene: 5. The CDR3 here is CASSSGQGARTEAFF. DNA for the CDR3: TGTGCCAGCAGCTCGGGACAGGGGGCTAGAACTGAAGCTTTCTTT.

In its sample, this clonotype was seen once. This chain uses TRBV20-1 with TRBJ2-4, with D hard to call. Trimming took 0 bases from V and 2 from J, leaving 11 bases between them. The germline V gene encodes CDR1 DFQATT and CDR2 SNEGSKA (reference sequence). This CDR3 has 15 residues. CDR3 sequence reads: CSARDLEQTKNIQYF. The CDR3 DNA reads as TGCAGTGCTAGAGATTTAGAACAGACCAAAAACATTCAGTACTTC.

This clonotype was recorded many times. This chain joins TRBV12-3 or TRBV12-4 and TRBJ1-3, with TRBD1 matching over 8 bases. The CDR3 contains 15 residues. V lost 4 bases to trimming and J lost 0 bases; unmatched junction nucleotides: 2. The CDR3 here is CASSYRGYSGNTIYF. As DNA, the CDR3 is TGTGCCAGCAGTTACAGGGGGTACTCTGGAAACACCATATATTTT.

J is TRBJ2-1 and V is TRBV13; unclear D gene. The CDR3 loop spans 14 amino acids. V was clipped by 3 bases and J by 2 bases, with 8 bases between them. Looked up from germline, CDR1 is PRHDT and CDR2 is FYEKMQ (reference sequence). CDR3 sequence (DNA): TGTGCCAGCAGCTTCCCTGGGGCCTACAATGAGCAGTTCTTC. Its protein product is CASSFPGAYNEQFF.

The chain employs TRBV20-1 and TRBJ2-5, with 10 positions matching TRBD2. From germline, CDR1 is DFQATT and CDR2 SNEGSKA (reference sequence). V shed 0 bases and J 1 base; nucleotides not matched to a gene: 2. The CDR3 loop spans 15 amino acids. The CDR3 DNA follows: TGCAGTGCTAGAGAACTAGCGGGACTCCAAGAGACCCAGTACTTC. Translating it yields CSARELAGLQETQYF.

The table lists this clonotype with a few counts. CDR3: CASNGAFNNEQFF. CDR3 sequence (DNA): TGTGCCAGTAATGGGGCCTTTAACAATGAGCAGTTCTTC. This rearrangement joins TRBV19 to TRBJ2-1; D is possibly TRBD1 (5 bases). Trimming removed 7 bases from V and 5 bases from J, with 12 bases in between. This CDR3 comprises 13 residues. Germline V gives CDR1 LNHDA, CDR2 SQIVND (reference sequence).

This clonotype turned up a few times. The chain carries TRBV10-3 and TRBJ1-1; D may be TRBD1 (5 bases). The CDR3 length is 15 residues. Trimming took off 0 bases at V and 8 bases at J, with 16 bases between the two ends. Germline-derived CDR1 and CDR2 are ENHRY and SYGVKD. The CDR3 sequence: CAISESRLGGSEAFF. The CDR3 nucleotides read TGTGCCATCAGTGAGTCTCGACTCGGGGGTAGCGAAGCTTTCTTT.

This clonotype was found many times. The rearrangement joins TRBV28 to TRBJ1-2, with 8 bases that match TRBD1. The CDR3 totals 15 residues. With 3 bases clipped from V and 6 bases from J, the junction kept 9 bases outside the gene matches. Per germline, CDR1 MDHEN and CDR2 SYDVKM. The CDR3 protein is CASSFGWTGRDGYTF. As DNA, the CDR3 is TGTGCCAGCAGTTTCGGATGGACAGGGAGGGATGGCTACACCTTC.

This clonotype was recorded at least ten times. The rearrangement uses TRBV30 and TRBJ1-2; 9 positions match TRBD1. The junction had 3 bases not matched to a gene; V was cut back by 3 bases and J by 4 bases. This CDR3 is 13 amino acids long. Germline V gene sequence: CDR1 GTSNPN, CDR2 SVGIG (reference sequence). The chain's CDR3 is CAWRRGQGYGYTF. The CDR3 coding sequence is TGTGCCTGGAGGAGGGGACAGGGCTATGGCTACACCTTC. The whole variable domain, filled in from reference TRBV30 and TRBJ1-2, reads SQTIHQWPATLVQPVGSPLSLECTVEGTSNPNLYWYRQAAGRGLQLLFYSVGIGQISSEVPQNLSASRPQDRQFILSSKKLLLSDSGFYLCAWRRGQGYGYTFGSGTRLTVV.

For this clonotype: One junction end does not reproduce the germline sequence, and a read error may be involved. V and J are TRBV2 and TRBJ1-5; D call uncertain. CDR1 SNHLY and CDR2 FYNNEI come from the germline V gene. This CDR3 region has 13 residues. This chain's CDR3 is CASSEEGLSPQHF. In nucleotides, the CDR3 is TGTGCCAGCAGCGAAGAGGGTCTTTCGCCCCAGCATTTT.

This clonotype was recorded a few times. The chain recombines TRBV18 with TRBJ1-6, with unresolved D. Germline V gene lookup returns CDR1 KGHSH and CDR2 LQKENI. Trimming cost V 6 bases and J 2 bases, with 8 bases left between them. This CDR3 region has 14 residues. This chain's CDR3 is CASSRIPYNSPLHF. CDR3 in DNA: TGTGCCAGCTCCCGAATCCCCTATAATTCACCCCTCCACTTT.

This clonotype has a count of ten or more. The V and J genes are TRBV12-3 or TRBV12-4 and TRBJ2-5; 8 bases match TRBD2. CDR3 length: 16 amino acids. The J segment lost 4 bases and the V segment lost 6 bases, leaving 13 bases of the junction unmatched. In DNA form, the CDR3 reads TGTGCCAGCAGCGAAGCACTAGCGGAGGGAGGAGAGACCCAGTACTTC. Its translation: CASSEALAEGGETQYF.

This clonotype has a handful of counts. The chain carries TRBV20-1 and TRBJ1-5; perhaps TRBD1 as D (5 bases). CDR3 length equals 13 residues. Trimming removed 0 bases from V and 11 bases from J, with 14 bases in between. Germline CDR1 DFQATT, CDR2 SNEGSKA (reference sequence). In DNA, the CDR3 is TGCAGTGCTAGAGATTCGGAGGGGAAGTCCCAGCATTTT. Translation: CSARDSEGKSQHF.

For this clonotype: A much bigger clone sits one base away, suggesting this may be a read error. The chain joins TRBV20-1 to TRBJ2-3; 14 bases agree with TRBD2. V lost 6 bases and J lost 7; bases outside the gene matches: 9. CDR3 length equals 15 residues. Germline V gives CDR1 DFQATT, CDR2 SNEGSKA (reference sequence). The CDR3 reads CSASGTSGGTNTQYF. Written as DNA, the CDR3 is TGCAGTGCCTCCGGGACTAGCGGGGGAACAAATACGCAGTATTTT.

With respect to this clonotype: A much larger clone lies a single base off, so this may be a read error. The chain is built from TRBV7-2 and TRBJ1-6; the D gene is possibly TRBD1 (5 bases). This CDR3 is 15 amino acids long. CDR1 is SGHTA and CDR2 is FQGNSA in the germline V gene. CDR3 protein: CASSLLSGDNSPRHF. Written as DNA, the CDR3 is TGTGCCAGCAGCTTATTATCGGGGGATAATTCACCCCGCCACTTT.

J is TRBJ2-5 and V is TRBV24-1; the match to TRBD2 covers 8 bases. There are 16 residues in the CDR3. Germline V lookup: CDR1 KGHDR, CDR2 SFDVKD. V dropped 4 bases and J dropped 5; count of bases not matched to a gene: 11. CDR3 nucleotides: TGTGCCACCAGTGACCCTGGGCCGGGGGGGCTTGAGACCCAGTACTTC. It translates to CATSDPGPGGLETQYF.

The J gene is TRBJ1-3, the V gene TRBV2; D remains unclear. The CDR3 spans 12 residues. V gave up 11 bases and J gave up 3 bases, with 11 bases separating them. Germline V lookup: CDR1 SNHLY, CDR2 FYNNEI. CDR3 bases: TGTGCCGGCCGGGCGGATGGAAACACCATATATTTT. It codes for CAGRADGNTIYF.

This clonotype was seen many times. The chain has TRBV3-1 and TRBJ2-3; D not resolved. Trimming took 3 bases from V and 7 from J, leaving 11 bases between them. This CDR3 has 13 residues. The V gene's germline CDR1 is LGHDT and CDR2 YNNKEL (reference sequence). This CDR3 is CASSQEPANTQYF. CDR3 bases: TGTGCCAGCAGCCAGGAACCAGCAAATACGCAGTATTTT.

This clonotype has just a few counts. V is TRBV30 and J is TRBJ2-1, with D hard to call. The CDR3 has 10 residues. From germline, CDR1 is GTSNPN and CDR2 SVGIG (reference sequence). The V and J ends lost 4 bases and 9 bases respectively, with 7 bases between them. The CDR3 nucleotides read TGTGCCTGGATGAATGGTGAGCAGTTCTTC. It codes for CAWMNGEQFF.

This clonotype was picked up a small number of times. The chain employs TRBV4-3 and TRBJ1-5; tentative D call: TRBD1 (6 bases). This CDR3 is 16 amino acids long. V was shortened by 0 bases and J by 5 bases, with 14 bases between the two germline ends. Germline values: CDR1 LGHNA, CDR2 YSLEER. CDR3 bases: TGCGCCAGCAGCCAAGATCTTACAGGGACCTATCAGCCCCAGCATTTT. This encodes CASSQDLTGTYQPQHF.

This clonotype came up many times. V and J are TRBV5-6 and TRBJ2-7; no clear D. With 0 bases removed from V and 0 bases from J, the gap between germline ends came to 7 bases. The CDR3 is 14 residues long. CDR1 and CDR2 (germline): SGHDT, YYEEEE. The DNA of the CDR3 is TGTGCCAGCAGCTTGGGGCCGAACTCCTACGAGCAGTACTTC. Translation gives CASSLGPNSYEQYF.

This clonotype was counted ten times or more. This chain connects TRBV7-9 to TRBJ2-1; TRBD1 or TRBD2 may be the D gene (6 bases each). The V gene's germline CDR1 is SEHNR and CDR2 FQNEAQ (reference sequence). The germline V and J ends were trimmed by 3 bases and 7 bases, with 10 bases remaining between them. The CDR3 loop spans 13 amino acids. As DNA, the CDR3 is TGTGCCAGCAGCTTCGGGGGCAAGAATGAGCAGTTCTTC. Encoded protein: CASSFGGKNEQFF.

Notes on this clonotype: Compared with germline, one end of the junction differs, possibly owing to a read error. The V gene is TRBV7-2, the J gene TRBJ2-5; 12 nucleotides align to TRBD2. Germline V lookup: CDR1 SGHTA, CDR2 FQGNSA. CDR3 length: 15 residues. The CDR3: CASSLAGGPWETQYF. In DNA form, the CDR3 reads TGTGCCAGCAGCCTAGCGGGAGGGCCGTGGGAGACCCAGTACTTC.